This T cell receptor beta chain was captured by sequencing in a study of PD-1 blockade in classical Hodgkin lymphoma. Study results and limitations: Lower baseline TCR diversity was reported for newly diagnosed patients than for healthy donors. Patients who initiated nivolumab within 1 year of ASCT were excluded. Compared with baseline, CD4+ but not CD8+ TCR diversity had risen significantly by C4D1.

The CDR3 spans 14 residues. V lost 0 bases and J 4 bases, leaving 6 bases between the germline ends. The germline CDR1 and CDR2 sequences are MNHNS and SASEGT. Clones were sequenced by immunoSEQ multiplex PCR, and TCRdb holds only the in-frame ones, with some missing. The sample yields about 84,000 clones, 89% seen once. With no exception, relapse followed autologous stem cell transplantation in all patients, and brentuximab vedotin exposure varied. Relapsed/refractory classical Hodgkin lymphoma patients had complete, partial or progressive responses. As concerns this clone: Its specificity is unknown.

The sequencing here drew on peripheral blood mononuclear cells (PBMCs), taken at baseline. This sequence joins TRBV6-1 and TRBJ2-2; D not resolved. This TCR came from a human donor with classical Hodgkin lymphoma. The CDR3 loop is CASSEAQFTGELFF. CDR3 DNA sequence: TGTGCCAGCAGTGAAGCACAGTTCACCGGGGAGCTGTTTTTT.